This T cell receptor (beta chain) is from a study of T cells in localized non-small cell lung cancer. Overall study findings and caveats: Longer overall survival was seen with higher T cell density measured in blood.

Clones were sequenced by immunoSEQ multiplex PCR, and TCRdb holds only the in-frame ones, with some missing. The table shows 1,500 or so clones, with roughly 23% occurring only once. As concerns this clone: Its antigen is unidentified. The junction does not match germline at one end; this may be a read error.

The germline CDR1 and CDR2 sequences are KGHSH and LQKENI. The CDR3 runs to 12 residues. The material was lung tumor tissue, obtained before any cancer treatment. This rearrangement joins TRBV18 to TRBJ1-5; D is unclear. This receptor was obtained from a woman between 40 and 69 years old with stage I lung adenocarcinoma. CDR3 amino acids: CASSPQNQPQHF. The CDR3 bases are TGTGCCAGCTCTCCACAGAATCAGCCCCAGCATTTT. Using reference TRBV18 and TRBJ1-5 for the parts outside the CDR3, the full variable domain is NAGVMQNPRHLVRRRGQEARLRCSPMKGHSHVYWYRQLPEEGLKFMVYLQKENIIDESGMPKERFSAEFPKEGPSILRIQQVVRGDSAAYFCASSPQNQPQHFGDGTRLSIL.